The sequence of this T cell receptor (beta chain) was determined in a study of blood T cell repertoires in COVID-19. Study-wide background: Samples representing acute and convalescent COVID-19 were sourced from the United States, Italy and Spain. The cDNA or gDNA used as material had been derived from T cells, B-cell-depleted T cells, or PBMCs.

In the source study's methods: From reference gene primer amplification, estimates of nucleated cell counts were derived. TCRdb keeps only in-frame clones here, not all; method: immunoSEQ multiplex PCR. For V, J and clone size, that table is used; D and trimming come from the DNA. The table lists about 190,000 clones, 75% to 95% of them singletons. The junction had 5 bases not matched to a gene; V was cut back by 7 bases and J by 5 bases. This CDR3 is built from 12 residues. The germline V gene encodes CDR1 MDHEN and CDR2 SYDVKM. Sequenced sample: peripheral blood. The V call is TRBV28, the J call TRBJ2-7; TRBD1 matches 7 bases. This TCR derives from a man aged 50 to 59 with acute or convalescent COVID-19. CDR3 sequence (DNA): TGTGCCAGCAAGACAGGGATCAACGAGCAGTACTTC. Translating it yields CASKTGINEQYF.